The present TCR beta chain was sequenced within a study of blood T cell repertoires in COVID-19. Overall study context: Sites in the United States, Italy and Spain provided acute and convalescent COVID-19 samples. T cells, B-cell-depleted T cells, or PBMCs provided the cDNA or gDNA that served as material.

This clone was observed a handful of times. Study processing details: Reference gene primer amplification gave estimated nucleated cell counts. The repertoire was sequenced with immunoSEQ multiplex PCR; TCRdb's copy has only in-frame clones and lacks some. That table is the source of V, J and clone size, and D and trimming were worked out from the DNA. The data hold roughly 25,000 clones, with 66% observed a single time. Trimming stripped 0 bases from V and 3 bases from J, with 12 bases between. CDR1 and CDR2 from the germline V gene are SGHNT and YYREEE (reference sequence). The CDR3 sequence is 15 residues long.

The J gene is TRBJ1-1, the V gene TRBV5-4, with a possible D match to TRBD1 (6 bases). Sequenced sample: peripheral blood. The sequence derives from a man aged 60 to 69 with active or convalescent COVID-19. CDR3 sequence: CASSLAPGVDTEAFF. Here the CDR3 DNA reads TGTGCCAGCAGCTTGGCCCCAGGGGTCGACACTGAAGCTTTCTTT.